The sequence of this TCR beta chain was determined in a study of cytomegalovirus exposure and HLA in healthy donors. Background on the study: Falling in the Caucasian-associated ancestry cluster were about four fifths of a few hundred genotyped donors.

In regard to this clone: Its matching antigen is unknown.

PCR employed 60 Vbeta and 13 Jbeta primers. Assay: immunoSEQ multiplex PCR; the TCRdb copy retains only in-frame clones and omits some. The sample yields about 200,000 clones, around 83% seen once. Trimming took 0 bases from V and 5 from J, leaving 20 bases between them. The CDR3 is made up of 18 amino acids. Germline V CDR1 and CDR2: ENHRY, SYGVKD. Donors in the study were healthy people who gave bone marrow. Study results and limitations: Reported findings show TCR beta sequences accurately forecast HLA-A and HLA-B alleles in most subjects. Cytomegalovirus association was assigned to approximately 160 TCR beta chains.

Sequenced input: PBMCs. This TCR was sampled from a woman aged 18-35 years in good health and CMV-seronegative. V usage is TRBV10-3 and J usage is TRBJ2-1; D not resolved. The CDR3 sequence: CAISESTLLGLEDNEQFF. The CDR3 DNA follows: TGTGCCATCAGTGAGTCGACTCTCCTCGGTCTAGAAGACAATGAGCAGTTCTTC.